These 13 T cell receptor beta chains originate from one sample sequenced in a study of T cells in Graves' hyperthyroidism and ophthalmopathy. The source material, RNA transcripts, was used to amplify TCR beta CDR3 regions. The study used the HTBI primer set for a first-round RT-PCR of the TCR CDR3. Using its own MiXCR run on the multiplex PCR reads, TCRdb lists one record per CDR3 protein. The sample shows over 500,000 distinct CDR3 sequences, roughly 15% of them seen only once. Sequenced sample: blood. The receptor set was obtained from a woman in her 30s with Graves' ophthalmopathy.

This clonotype was detected many times. The chain links TRBV27 to TRBJ2-7; D gene uncertain. The CDR3 is made up of 14 amino acids. Trimming took 7 bases from V and 2 from J, leaving 15 bases between them. Germline CDR1 is MNHEY and CDR2 is SMNVEV (reference sequence). CDR3 in amino acids: CASKGAAGAYEQYF. Here the CDR3 DNA reads TGTGCCAGCAAGGGCGCCGCCGGAGCCTACGAGCAGTACTTC.

J is TRBJ2-1 and V is TRBV20-1; 9 bases map to TRBD2. CDR1 and CDR2 from the germline V gene are DFQATT and SNEGSKA (reference sequence). This CDR3 contains 15 residues. After removal of 3 bases from V and 9 bases from J, the junction contained 12 bases not matched to a gene. Here the CDR3 DNA reads TGCAGTGCTAGCCCAGCGGGAGGCTTCCGTTTTGAGCAGTTCTTC. It encodes CSASPAGGFRFEQFF.

This clonotype was detected many times. The chain uses TRBV14 and TRBJ2-3; 7 bases fit TRBD2. Germline V CDR1 and CDR2: SGHDN, FVKESK. The V segment lost 2 bases and the J segment 4 bases; nucleotides outside the gene matches: 6. The CDR3 length is 15 residues. The CDR3, as DNA: TGTGCCAGCAGCCAATGGGGCGGGAGCGCAGATACGCAGTATTTT. This translates into CASSQWGGSADTQYF.

This clonotype was counted at least ten times. The J gene is TRBJ1-5, the V gene TRBV5-5, with 7 nucleotides matching TRBD1. Trimming cost V 0 bases and J 4 bases; bases outside gene matches: 7. Looked up from germline, CDR1 is SGHKS and CDR2 is YYEKEE (reference sequence). This CDR3 is built from 16 residues. The CDR3 coding sequence is TGTGCCAGCAGCTTGGGGGACAGAGTGGTAAATCAGCCCCAGCATTTT. This codes for CASSLGDRVVNQPQHF. The full variable domain, completed using reference TRBV5-5 and TRBJ1-5, is DAGVTQSPTHLIKTRGQQVTLRCSPISGHKSVSWYQQVLGQGPQFIFQYYEKEERGRGNFPDRFSARQFPNYSSELNVNALLLGDSALYLCASSLGDRVVNQPQHFGDGTRLSIL.

This clonotype has a count of ten or more. The chain is built from TRBV5-1 and TRBJ1-1; tentative D call: TRBD1 (5 bases). The CDR3 is made up of 16 amino acids. CDR1 SGHRS and CDR2 YFSETQ come from the germline V gene. The V and J ends lost 2 bases and 0 bases respectively, with 14 bases between them. For the CDR3, the DNA is TGCGCCAGCAGCTTCGGTGCGGCAGGGATGAACACTGAAGCTTTCTTT. The encoded protein is CASSFGAAGMNTEAFF.

This clonotype was picked up a small number of times. The V and J genes are TRBV15 and TRBJ1-3, with 7 nucleotides matching TRBD1. V lost 8 bases and J lost 0; bases outside the gene matches: 4. The CDR3 spans 14 residues. CDR1 and CDR2 (germline): LNHNV, YYDKDF (reference sequence). The DNA of the CDR3 is TGTGCCACCCAGGGACAGACCTCTGGAAACACCATATATTTT. Translating it yields CATQGQTSGNTIYF.

The V call is TRBV7-3, the J call TRBJ2-1, with a possible D match to TRBD2 (5 bases). This CDR3 has 16 residues. The germline CDR1 and CDR2 sequences are SGHTA and FQGTGA. Trimming pared 2 bases from V and 4 bases from J, leaving 15 bases between. The CDR3 loop reads CASSLGSSGGYNEQFF. In DNA form, the CDR3 reads TGTGCCAGCAGCTTAGGTTCAAGCGGAGGATACAATGAGCAGTTCTTC.

This clonotype has at least ten counts. The J gene is TRBJ2-2, the V gene TRBV20-1, with TRBD1 as a possible D gene (5 bases). The CDR3 has 13 residues. CDR1 and CDR2 from the germline V gene are DFQATT and SNEGSKA (reference sequence). Trimming pared 2 bases from V and 1 base from J, leaving 5 bases between. CDR3 region: CSARQGNTGELFF. DNA of the CDR3: TGCAGTGCTAGACAGGGGAACACCGGGGAGCTGTTTTTT.

The chain combines TRBV28 with TRBJ2-1; either TRBD1 or TRBD2 may supply D (5 bases each). V gave up 7 bases and J gave up 6 bases, with 13 bases separating them. This CDR3 region has 13 residues. Germline-derived CDR1 and CDR2 are MDHEN and SYDVKM. The CDR3 bases are TGTGCCAGCACTGGGACGGCGCCCAATGAGCAGTTCTTC. Residues: CASTGTAPNEQFF.

This clonotype was found many times. The chain recombines TRBV28 with TRBJ1-2; possibly TRBD1 for D (6 bases). V lost 10 bases to trimming and J lost 8 bases, with 20 bases between them. This CDR3 has 13 amino acids. In germline, CDR1 is MDHEN, CDR2 SYDVKM. CDR3 region: CAMGAGGAQGYTF. The CDR3 region has the DNA TGTGCCATGGGGGCTGGGGGGGCGCAAGGCTACACCTTC.

This clonotype was counted many times. The rearrangement uses TRBV2 and TRBJ2-5, with D perhaps TRBD1 (6 bases). Germline values: CDR1 SNHLY, CDR2 FYNNEI. V was pared by 5 bases and J by 2 bases, with 12 bases between. The CDR3 totals 14 residues. The CDR3 is CASSPRQDQETQYF. CDR3 DNA: TGTGCCAGCAGTCCAAGACAGGATCAAGAGACCCAGTACTTC.

In its sample, this clonotype was seen a few times. A read error may be the cause here, since a much bigger clone is one base away. The chain combines TRBV28 with TRBJ2-3; D unclear. With 11 bases removed from V and 2 bases from J, the gap between germline ends came to 14 bases. The CDR3 totals 13 residues. Germline V gene data show CDR1 as MDHEN and CDR2 as SYDVKM. CDR3 sequence reads: CAVQSEYTDTQYF. The CDR3 DNA sequence: TGTGCCGTTCAGAGCGAATACACAGATACGCAGTATTTT.

This clonotype came up a few times. The chain joins TRBV7-8 to TRBJ2-7; 9 bases map to TRBD2. V dropped 6 bases and J dropped 3; count of bases not matched to a gene: 9. The CDR3 is 15 residues long. CDR1 is SGHVS and CDR2 is FQNEAQ in the germline V gene. In nucleotides, the CDR3 is TGTGCCAGCAGTCCCCGACTAGCGGTAAACTACGAGCAGTACTTC. It specifies CASSPRLAVNYEQYF.